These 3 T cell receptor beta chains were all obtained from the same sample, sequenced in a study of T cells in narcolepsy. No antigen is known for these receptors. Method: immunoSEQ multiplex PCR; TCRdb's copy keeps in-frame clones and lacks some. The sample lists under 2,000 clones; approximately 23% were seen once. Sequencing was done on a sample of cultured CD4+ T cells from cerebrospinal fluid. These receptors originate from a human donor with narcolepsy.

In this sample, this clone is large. The CDR3 nucleotides read TGTGCCAGCAGCCCTACGGGACAGAACACTGAAGCTTTCTTT. Its protein product is CASSPTGQNTEAFF. The chain carries TRBV5-8 and TRBJ1-1; D is possibly TRBD1 (6 bases). The length of the CDR3 is 14 residues. V was trimmed by 4 bases and J by 1 base, leaving 11 bases between them. The germline CDR1 and CDR2 sequences are SGHTS and YDEGEE.

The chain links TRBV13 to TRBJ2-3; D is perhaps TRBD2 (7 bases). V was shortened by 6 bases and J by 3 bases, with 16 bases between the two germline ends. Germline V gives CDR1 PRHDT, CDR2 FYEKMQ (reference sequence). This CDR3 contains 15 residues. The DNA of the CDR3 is TGTGCCAGCAGTGGGAGGGGGTCGGAGACAGATACGCAGTATTTT. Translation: CASSGRGSETDTQYF.

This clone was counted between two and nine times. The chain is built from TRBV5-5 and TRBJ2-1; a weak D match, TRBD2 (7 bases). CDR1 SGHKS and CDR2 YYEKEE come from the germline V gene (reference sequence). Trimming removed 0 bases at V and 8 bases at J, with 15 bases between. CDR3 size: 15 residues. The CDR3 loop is CASSLEGGARYEQFF. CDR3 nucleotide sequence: TGTGCCAGCAGCTTGGAGGGGGGGGCTAGGTATGAGCAGTTCTTC.